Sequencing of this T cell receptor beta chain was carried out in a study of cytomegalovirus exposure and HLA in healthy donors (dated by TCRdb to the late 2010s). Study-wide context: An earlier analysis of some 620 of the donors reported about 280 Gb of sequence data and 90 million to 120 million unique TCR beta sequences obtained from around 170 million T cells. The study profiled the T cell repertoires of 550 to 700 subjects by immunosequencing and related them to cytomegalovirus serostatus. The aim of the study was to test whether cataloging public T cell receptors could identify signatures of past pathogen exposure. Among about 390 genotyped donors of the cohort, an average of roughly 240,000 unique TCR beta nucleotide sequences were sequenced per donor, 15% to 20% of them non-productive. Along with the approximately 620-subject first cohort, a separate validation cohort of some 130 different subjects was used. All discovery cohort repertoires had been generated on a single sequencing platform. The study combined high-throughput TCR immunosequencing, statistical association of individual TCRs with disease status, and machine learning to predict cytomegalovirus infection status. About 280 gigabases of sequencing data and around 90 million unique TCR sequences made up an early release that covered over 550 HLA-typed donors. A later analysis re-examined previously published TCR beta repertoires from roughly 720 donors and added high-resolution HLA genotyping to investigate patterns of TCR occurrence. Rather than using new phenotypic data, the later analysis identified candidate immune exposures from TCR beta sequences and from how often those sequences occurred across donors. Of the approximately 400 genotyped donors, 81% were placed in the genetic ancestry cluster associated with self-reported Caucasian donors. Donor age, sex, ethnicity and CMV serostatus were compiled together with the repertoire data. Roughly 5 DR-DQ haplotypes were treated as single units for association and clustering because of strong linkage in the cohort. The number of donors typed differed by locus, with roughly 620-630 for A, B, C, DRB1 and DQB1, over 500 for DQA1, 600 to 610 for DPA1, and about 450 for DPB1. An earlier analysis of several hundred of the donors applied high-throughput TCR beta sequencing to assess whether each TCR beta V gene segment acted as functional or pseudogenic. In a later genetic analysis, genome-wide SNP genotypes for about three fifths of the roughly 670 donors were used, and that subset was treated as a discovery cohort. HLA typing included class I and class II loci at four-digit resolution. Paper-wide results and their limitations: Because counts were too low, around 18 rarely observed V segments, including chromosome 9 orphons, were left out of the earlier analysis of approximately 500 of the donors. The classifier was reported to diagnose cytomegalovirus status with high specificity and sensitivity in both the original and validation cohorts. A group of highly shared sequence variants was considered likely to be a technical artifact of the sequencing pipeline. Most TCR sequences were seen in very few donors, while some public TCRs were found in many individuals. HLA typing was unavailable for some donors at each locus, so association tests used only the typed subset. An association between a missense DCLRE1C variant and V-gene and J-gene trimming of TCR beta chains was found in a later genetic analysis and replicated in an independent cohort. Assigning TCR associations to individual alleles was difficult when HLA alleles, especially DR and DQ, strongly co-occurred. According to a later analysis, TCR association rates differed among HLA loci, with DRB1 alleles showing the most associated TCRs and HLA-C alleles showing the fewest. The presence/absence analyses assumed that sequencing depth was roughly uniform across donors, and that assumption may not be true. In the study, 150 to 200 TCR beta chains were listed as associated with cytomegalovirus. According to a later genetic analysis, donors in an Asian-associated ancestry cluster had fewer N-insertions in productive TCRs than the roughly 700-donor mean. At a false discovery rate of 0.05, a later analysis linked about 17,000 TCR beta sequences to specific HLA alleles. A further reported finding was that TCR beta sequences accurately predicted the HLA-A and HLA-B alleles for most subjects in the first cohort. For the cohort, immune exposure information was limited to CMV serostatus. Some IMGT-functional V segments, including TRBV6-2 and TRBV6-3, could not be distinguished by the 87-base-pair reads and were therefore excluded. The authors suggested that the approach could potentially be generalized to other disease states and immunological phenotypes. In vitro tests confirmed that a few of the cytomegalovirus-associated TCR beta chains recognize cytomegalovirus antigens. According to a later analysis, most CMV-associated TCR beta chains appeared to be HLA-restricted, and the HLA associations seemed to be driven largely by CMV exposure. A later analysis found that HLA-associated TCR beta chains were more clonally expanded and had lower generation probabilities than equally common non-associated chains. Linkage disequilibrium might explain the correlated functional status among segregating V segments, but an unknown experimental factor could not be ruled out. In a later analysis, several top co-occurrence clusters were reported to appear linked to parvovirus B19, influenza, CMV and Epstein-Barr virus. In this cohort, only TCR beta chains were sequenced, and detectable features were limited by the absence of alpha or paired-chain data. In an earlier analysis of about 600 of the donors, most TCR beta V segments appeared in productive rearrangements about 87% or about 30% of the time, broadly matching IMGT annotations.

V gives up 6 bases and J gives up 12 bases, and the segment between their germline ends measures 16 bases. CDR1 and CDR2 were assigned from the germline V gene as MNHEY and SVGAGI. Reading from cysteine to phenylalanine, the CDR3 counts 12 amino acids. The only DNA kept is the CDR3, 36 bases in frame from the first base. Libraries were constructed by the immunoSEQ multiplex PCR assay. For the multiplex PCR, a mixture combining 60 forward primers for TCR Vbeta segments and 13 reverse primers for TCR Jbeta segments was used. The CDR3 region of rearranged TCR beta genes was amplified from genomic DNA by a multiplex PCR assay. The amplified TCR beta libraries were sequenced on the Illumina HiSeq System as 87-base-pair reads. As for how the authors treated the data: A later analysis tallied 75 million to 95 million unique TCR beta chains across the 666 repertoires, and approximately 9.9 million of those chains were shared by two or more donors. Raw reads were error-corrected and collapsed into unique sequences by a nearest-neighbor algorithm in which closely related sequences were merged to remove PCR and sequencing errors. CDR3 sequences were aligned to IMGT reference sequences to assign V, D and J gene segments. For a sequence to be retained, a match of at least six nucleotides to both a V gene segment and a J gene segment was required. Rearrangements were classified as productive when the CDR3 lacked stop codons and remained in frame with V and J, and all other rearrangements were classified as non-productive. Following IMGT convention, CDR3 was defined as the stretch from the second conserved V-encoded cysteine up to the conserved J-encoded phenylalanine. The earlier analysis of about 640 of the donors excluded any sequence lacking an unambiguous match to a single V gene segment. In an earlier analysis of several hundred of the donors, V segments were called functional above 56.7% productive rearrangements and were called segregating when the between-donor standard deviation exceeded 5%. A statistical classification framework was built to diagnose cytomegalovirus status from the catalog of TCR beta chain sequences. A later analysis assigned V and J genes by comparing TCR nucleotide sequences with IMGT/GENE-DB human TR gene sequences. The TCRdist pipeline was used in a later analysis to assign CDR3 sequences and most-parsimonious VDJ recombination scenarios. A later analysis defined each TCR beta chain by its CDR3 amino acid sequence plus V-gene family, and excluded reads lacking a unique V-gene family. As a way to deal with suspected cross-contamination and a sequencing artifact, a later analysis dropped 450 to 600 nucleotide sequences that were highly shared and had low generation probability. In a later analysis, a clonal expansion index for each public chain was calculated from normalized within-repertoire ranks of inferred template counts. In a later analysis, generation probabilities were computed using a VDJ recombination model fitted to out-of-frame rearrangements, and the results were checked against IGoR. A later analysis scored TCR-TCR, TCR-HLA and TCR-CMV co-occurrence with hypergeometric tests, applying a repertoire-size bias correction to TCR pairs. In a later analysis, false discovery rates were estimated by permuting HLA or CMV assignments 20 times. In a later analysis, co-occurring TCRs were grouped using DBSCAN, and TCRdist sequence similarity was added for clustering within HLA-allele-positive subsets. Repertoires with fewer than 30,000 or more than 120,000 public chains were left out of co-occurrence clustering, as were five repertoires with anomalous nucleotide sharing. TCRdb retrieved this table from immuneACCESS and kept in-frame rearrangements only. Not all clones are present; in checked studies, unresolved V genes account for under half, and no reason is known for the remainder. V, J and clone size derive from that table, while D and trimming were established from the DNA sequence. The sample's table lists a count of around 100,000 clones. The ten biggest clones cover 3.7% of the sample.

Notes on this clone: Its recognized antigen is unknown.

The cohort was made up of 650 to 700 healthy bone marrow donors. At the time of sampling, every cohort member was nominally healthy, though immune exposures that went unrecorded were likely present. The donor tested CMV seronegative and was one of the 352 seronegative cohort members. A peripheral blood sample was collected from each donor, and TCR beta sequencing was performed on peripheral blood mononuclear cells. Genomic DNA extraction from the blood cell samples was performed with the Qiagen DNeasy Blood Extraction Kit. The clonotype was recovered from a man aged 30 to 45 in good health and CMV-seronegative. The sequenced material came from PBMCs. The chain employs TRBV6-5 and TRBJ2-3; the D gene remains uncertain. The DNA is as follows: TGTGCCAGCAGCCCCGGCGGCCTCGAACAGTATTTT. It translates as CASSPGGLEQYF.